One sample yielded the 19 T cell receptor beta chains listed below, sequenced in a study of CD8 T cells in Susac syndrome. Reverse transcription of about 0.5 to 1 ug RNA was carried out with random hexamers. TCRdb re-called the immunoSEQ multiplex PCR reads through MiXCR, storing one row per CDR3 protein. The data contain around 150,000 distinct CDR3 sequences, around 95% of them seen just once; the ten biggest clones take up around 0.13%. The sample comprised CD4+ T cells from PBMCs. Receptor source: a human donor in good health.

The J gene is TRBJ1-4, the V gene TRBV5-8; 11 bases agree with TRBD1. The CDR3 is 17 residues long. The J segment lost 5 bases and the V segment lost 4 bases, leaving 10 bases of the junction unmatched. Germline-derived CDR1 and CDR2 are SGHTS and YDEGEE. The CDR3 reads CASSPGTGGTGNEKLFF. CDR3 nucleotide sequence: TGTGCCAGCAGCCCCGGGACAGGGGGGACCGGGAATGAAAAACTGTTTTTT.

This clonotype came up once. This CDR3 reads CSARVSGGADTQYF. CDR3 nucleotide sequence: TGCAGTGCTAGGGTTAGCGGGGGTGCGGATACGCAGTATTTT. V and J are TRBV20-1 and TRBJ2-3, with 9 bases fitting TRBD2. This CDR3 comprises 14 residues. V was clipped by 3 bases and J by 6 bases; unmatched bases: 7. Germline values: CDR1 DFQATT, CDR2 SNEGSKA (reference sequence).

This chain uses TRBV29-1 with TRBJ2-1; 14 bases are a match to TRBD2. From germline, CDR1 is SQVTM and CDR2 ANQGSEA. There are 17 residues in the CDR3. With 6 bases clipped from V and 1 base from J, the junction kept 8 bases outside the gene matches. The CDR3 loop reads CSVRLAGGQRSYNEQFF. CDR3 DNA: TGCAGCGTCAGACTAGCGGGGGGGCAAAGATCCTACAATGAGCAGTTCTTC.

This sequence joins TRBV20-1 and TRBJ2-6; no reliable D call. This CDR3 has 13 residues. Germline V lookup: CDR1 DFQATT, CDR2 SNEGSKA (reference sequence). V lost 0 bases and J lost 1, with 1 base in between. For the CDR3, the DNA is TGCAGTGCTAGAGAATCTGGGGCCAACGTCCTGACTTTC. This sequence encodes CSARESGANVLTF.

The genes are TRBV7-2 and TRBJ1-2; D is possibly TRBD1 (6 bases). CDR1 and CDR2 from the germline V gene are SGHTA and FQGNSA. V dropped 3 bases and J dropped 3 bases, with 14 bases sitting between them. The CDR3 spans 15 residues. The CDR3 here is CASSFGLGADYGYTF. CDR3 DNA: TGTGCCAGCAGCTTTGGGTTGGGGGCGGACTATGGCTACACCTTC.

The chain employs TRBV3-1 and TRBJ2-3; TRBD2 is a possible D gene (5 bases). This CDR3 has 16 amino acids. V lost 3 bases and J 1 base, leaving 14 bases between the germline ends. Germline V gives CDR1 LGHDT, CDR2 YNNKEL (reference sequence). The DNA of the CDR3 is TGTGCCAGCAGCCAGGCCGGGGATGGTCGCACAGATACGCAGTATTTT. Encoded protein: CASSQAGDGRTDTQYF.

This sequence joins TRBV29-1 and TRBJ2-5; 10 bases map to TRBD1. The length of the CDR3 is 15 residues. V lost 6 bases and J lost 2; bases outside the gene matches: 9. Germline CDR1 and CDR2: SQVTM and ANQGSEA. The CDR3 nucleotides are TGCAGCGTGCGATCCGGGACAGGGGTACAAGAGACCCAGTACTTC. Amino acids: CSVRSGTGVQETQYF.

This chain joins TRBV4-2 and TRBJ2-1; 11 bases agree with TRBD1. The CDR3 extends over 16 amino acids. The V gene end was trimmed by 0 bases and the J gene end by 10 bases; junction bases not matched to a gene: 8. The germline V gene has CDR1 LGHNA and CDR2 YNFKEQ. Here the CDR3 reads CASSQDGQGALGEQFF. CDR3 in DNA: TGTGCCAGCAGCCAAGATGGACAGGGGGCTTTAGGAGAGCAGTTCTTC.

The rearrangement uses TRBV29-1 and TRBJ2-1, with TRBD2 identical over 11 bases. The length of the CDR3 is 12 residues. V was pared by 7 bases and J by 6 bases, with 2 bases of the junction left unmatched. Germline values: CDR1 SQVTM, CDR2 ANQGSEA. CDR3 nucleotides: TGCAGCGCAGGGACTAGCGGCAATGAGCAGTTCTTC. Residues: CSAGTSGNEQFF.

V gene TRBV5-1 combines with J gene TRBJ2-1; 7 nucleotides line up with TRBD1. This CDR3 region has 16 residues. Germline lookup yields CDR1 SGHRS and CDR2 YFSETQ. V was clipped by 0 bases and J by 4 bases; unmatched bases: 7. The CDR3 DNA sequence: TGCGCCAGCAGCTTGGCCAAGGGGACAGATTACAATGAGCAGTTCTTC. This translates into CASSLAKGTDYNEQFF.

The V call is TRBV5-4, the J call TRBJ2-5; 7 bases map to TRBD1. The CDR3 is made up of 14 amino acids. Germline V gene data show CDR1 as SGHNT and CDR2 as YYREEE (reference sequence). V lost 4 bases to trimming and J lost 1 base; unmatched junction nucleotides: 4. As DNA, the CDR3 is TGTGCCAGCAGCGGGGGACAGCGCCAAGAGACCCAGTACTTC. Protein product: CASSGGQRQETQYF. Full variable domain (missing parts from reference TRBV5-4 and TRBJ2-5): ETGVTQSPTHLIKTRGQQVTLRCSSQSGHNTVSWYQQALGQGPQFIFQYYREEENGRGNFPPRFSGLQFPNYSSELNVNALELDDSALYLCASSGGQRQETQYFGPGTRLLVL.

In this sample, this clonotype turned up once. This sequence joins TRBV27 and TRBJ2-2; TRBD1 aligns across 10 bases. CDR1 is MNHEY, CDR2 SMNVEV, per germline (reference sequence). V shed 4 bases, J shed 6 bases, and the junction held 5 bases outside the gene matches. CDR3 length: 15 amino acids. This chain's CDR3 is CASSSPGQGSGELFF. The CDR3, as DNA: TGTGCCAGCAGTTCCCCGGGACAGGGGTCCGGGGAGCTGTTTTTT.

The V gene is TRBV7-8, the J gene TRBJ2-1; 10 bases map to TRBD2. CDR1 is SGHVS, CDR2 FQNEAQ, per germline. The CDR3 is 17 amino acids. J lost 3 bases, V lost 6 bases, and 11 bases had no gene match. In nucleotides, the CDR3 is TGTGCCAGCAGACCCGTAAAGGGACTAGCGTTCTACAATGAGCAGTTCTTC. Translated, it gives CASRPVKGLAFYNEQFF.

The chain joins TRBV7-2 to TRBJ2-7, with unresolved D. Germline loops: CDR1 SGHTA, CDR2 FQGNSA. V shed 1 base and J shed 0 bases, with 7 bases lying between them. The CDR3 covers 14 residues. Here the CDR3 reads CASSLDRFSYEQYF. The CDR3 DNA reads TGTGCCAGCAGCTTAGATAGGTTCTCCTACGAGCAGTACTTC.

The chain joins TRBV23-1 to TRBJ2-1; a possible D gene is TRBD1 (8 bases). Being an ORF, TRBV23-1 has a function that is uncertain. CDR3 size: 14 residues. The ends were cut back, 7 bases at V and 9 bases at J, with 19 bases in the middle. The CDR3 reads CASNGQGGDGEQFF. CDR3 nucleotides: TGCGCCAGCAACGGACAGGGAGGGGACGGTGAGCAGTTCTTC.

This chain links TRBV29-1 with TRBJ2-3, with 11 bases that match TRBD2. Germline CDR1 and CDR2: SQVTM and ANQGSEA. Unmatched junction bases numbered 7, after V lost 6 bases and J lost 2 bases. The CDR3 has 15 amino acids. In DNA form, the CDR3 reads TGCAGCGTCGGGCCTAGCGGGGGGCCCACAGATACGCAGTATTTT. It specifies CSVGPSGGPTDTQYF.

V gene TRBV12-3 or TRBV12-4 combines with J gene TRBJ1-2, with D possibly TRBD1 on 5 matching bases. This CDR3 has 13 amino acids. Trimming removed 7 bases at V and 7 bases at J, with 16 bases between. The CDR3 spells CASTMGGFGGYTF. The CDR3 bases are TGTGCCAGCACTATGGGGGGGTTCGGTGGCTACACCTTC.

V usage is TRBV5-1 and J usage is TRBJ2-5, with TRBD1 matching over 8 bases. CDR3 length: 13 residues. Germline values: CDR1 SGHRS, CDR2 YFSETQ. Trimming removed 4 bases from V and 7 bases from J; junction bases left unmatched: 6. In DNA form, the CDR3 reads TGCGCCAGCAGCGACCGACAGGGGAGGACCCAGTACTTC. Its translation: CASSDRQGRTQYF.

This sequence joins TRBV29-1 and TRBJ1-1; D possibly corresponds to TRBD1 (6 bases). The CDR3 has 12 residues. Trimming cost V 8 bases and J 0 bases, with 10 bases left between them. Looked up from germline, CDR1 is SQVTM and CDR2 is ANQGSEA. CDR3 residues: CSIGQLNTEAFF. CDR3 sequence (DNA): TGCAGCATAGGACAGTTGAACACTGAAGCTTTCTTT. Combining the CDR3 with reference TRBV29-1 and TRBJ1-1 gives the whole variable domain SAVISQKPSRDICQRGTSLTIQCQVDSQVTMMFWYRQQPGQSLTLIATANQGSEATYESGFVIDKFPISRPNLTFSTLTVSNMSPEDSSIYLCSIGQLNTEAFFGQGTRLTVV.